Below, 2 T cell receptor beta chains from the same sample are listed, as sequenced in a study of Ad26.COV2.S vaccination and SARS-CoV-2 variants. Sequencing used immunoSEQ multiplex PCR; TCRdb keeps in-frame clones, though not all of them. The sample lists roughly 100,000 clones; over 70% were seen once. The starting material was peripheral blood, obtained after recovery from COVID-19. The receptors originated from a human donor who had recovered from COVID-19.

The CDR3 sequence: CASSYGTAIGYYGYTF. The CDR3 nucleotides are TGTGCCAGCAGCTACGGGACAGCTATAGGATACTATGGCTACACCTTC. This chain links TRBV5-6 with TRBJ1-2; 7 nucleotides line up with TRBD1. Germline-derived CDR1 and CDR2 are SGHDT and YYEEEE. The junction had 11 bases not matched to a gene; V was cut back by 3 bases and J by 3 bases. The CDR3 covers 16 residues.

This sequence joins TRBV11-2 and TRBJ2-3; D remains ambiguous. CDR3 size: 18 residues. V was pared by 5 bases and J by 4 bases, with 25 bases between. Germline V gives CDR1 SGHAT, CDR2 FQNNGV. Written as DNA, the CDR3 is TGTGCCAGCAGCACGACCCGCGATAGCCTAGGCAGGTCAGATACGCAGTATTTT. Its protein product is CASSTTRDSLGRSDTQYF.